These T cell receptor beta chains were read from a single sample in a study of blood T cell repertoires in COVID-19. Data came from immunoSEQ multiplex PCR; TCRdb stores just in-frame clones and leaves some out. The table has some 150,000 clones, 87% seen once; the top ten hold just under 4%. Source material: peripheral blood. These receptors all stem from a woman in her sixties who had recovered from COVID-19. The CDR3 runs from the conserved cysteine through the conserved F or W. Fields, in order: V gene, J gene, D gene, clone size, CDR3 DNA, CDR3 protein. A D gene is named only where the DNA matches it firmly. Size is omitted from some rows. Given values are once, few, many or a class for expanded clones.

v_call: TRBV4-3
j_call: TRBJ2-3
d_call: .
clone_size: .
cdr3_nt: TGCGCCAGCAGCCAAGGGCAGGTCAGGTCGGATACGCAGTATTTT
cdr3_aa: CASSQGQVRSDTQYF

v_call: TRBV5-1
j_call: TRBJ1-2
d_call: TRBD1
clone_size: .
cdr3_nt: TGCGCCAGCAGCTTTCATGACAGGGGCACTAACTATGGCTACACCTTC
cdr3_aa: CASSFHDRGTNYGYTF

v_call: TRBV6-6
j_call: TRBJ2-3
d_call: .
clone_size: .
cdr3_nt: TGTGCCAGCAGATCCGCGGGGGCGAGTGAGGATACGCAGTATTTT
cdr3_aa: CASRSAGASEDTQYF

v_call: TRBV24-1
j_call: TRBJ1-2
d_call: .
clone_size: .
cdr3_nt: TGTGCCACCAGTGATTCGGGCCTATTAGCGGGCTACACCTTC
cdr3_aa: CATSDSGLLAGYTF

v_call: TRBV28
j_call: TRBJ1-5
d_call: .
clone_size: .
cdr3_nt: TGTGCCAGCAGTTTAGTGTTGGTTTTGGAGGGAGATAGCAATCAGCCCCAGCATTTT
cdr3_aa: CASSLVLVLEGDSNQPQHF

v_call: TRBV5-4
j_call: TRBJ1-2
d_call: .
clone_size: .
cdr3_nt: TGTGCCAGCAGGCTGAGTAGGGGCGCAGGTGGCTACACCTTC
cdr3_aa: CASRLSRGAGGYTF

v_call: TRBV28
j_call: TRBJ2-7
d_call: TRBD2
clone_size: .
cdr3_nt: TGTGCCAGCAGTTTCCGCCGTACCGGGACTAGCGGGGGGTTCCCCTACGAGCAGTACTTC
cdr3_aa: CASSFRRTGTSGGFPYEQYF

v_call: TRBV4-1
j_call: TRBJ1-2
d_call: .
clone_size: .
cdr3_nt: TGCGCCAGCAGCCAAGGAGGGTTACCCCATGGCTACACCTTC
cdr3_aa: CASSQGGLPHGYTF

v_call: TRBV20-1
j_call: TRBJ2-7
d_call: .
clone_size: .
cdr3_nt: TGCAGTGCCCCTTCGTCCTACGAGCAGTACTTC
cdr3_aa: CSAPSSYEQYF

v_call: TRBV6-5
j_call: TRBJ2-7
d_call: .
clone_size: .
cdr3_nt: TGTGCCGGGAGATTGAAGGGAAAAGGCGAGCAGTACTTC
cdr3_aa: CAGRLKGKGEQYF

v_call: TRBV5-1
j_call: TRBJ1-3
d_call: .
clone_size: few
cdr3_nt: TGCGCCAGCAGCCTGGACAGCCCCTCTGGAAACACCATATATTTT
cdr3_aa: CASSLDSPSGNTIYF

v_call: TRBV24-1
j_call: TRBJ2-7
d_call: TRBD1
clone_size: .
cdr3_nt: TGTGCCACCAGTGAGACGGGACAGGGGCTCTACGAGCAGTACTTC
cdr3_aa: CATSETGQGLYEQYF

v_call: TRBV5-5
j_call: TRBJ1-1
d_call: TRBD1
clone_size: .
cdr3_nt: TGTGCCAGCAGCTCCGGCGACAGGGGCGGCACTGAAGCTTTCTTT
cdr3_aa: CASSSGDRGGTEAFF

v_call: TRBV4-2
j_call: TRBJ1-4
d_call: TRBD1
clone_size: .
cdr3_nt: TGTGCCAGCAGCCAAGCGCAGGGGGCGAGTGAAAAACTGTTTTTT
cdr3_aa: CASSQAQGASEKLFF

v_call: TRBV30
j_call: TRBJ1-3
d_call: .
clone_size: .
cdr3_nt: TGTGCCTGGAGTGCAGGGCAATTCTCTGGAAACACCATATATTTT
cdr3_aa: CAWSAGQFSGNTIYF

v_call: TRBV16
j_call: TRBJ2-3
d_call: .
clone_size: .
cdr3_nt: TGTGCCAGCAGCTTACAGGGCACAGATACGCAGTATTTT
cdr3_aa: CASSLQGTDTQYF

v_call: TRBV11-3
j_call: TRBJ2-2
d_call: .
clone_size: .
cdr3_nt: TGTGCCAGCAGCCCAACAGGAACAGCGAACACCGGGGAGCTGTTTTTT
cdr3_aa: CASSPTGTANTGELFF

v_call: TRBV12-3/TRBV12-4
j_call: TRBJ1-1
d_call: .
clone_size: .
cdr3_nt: TGTGCCAGCAGTTTCTTTGAGGCATCGGCTTTCTTT
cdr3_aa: CASSFFEASAFF